Included here is one T cell receptor beta chain sequence, with context. Its specificity is not known. This entry is derived from a study of CD8+CD57+ T cells in acquired aplastic anemia. Whole-study context: Mean DNA quantity obtained from sorted CD4+ and CD8+ cells was about 3.2 ug. Study results and limitations: Patients and controls shared 25 to 30 CD8+ CDR3 sequences, which appeared highly expressed in patients and within their immunodominant clones.

Genomic DNA constituted the template upon which TCR beta VDJ and CDR3 profiling was performed. MiXCR, applied by TCRdb to the reads, yields one record per CDR3 protein. The table includes approximately 250,000 distinct CDR3 sequences, roughly 82% detected once. Patients picked for sequencing had shown CD8+CD57+ cell expansion detected by flow cytometry. Diagnosis of severe acquired aplastic anemia applied to all patients. Untreated patients provided the blood samples, with no therapy given before sampling. V was pared by 0 bases and J by 14 bases, with 20 bases between. CDR3 length: 15 residues. Germline-derived CDR1 and CDR2 are SGHVS and FQNEAQ.

Sequenced input: sorted CD4+, CD8+, or CD8+CD57+ T cells (not recorded which) from PBMCs. The sequence came from a human donor with aplastic anemia. This rearrangement joins TRBV7-8 to TRBJ1-3; D unclear. The CDR3 loop reads CASSLAGGPDTHLYF. DNA for the CDR3: TGTGCCAGCAGCTTAGCGGGAGGACCCGATACCCACTTATATTTT. Complete variable domain (other parts from reference TRBV7-8 and TRBJ1-3): GAGVSQSPRYKVAKRGQDVALRCDPISGHVSLFWYQQALGQGPEFLTYFQNEAQLDKSGLPSDRFFAERPEGSVSTLKIQRTQQEDSAVYLCASSLAGGPDTHLYFGEGSWLTVV.